This T cell receptor (beta chain) was documented in a study of blood T cells in healthy people across ages. Donors were healthy Caucasian individuals from Russia aged about 6 to 90. Total RNA amounts of at least 6 micrograms were extracted per sample. Combining a sample-barcoded 5' primer with a J-beta primer mix, a second PCR ran for roughly 7 to 11 cycles. TCRdb ran MiXCR on the 5' RACE reads and lists one entry per CDR3 protein. The table includes under 2 million distinct CDR3 sequences, about 31% detected once. Germline V gene data show CDR1 as SEHNR and CDR2 as FQNEAQ (reference sequence). This CDR3 has 16 residues. Trimming at V came to 5 bases and at J to 3 bases, leaving 10 bases not matched to a gene.

The source is a woman aged 30 to 39 in good health. What was sequenced was blood. The gene calls are TRBV7-9 and TRBJ2-3; 8 bases agree with TRBD2. CDR3 residues: CASSPWTCGGTDTQYF. The CDR3 DNA is TGTGCCAGCAGCCCATGGACTTGCGGGGGGACAGATACGCAGTATTTT.